This is a list of T cell receptor beta chains from one sample in a study of blood T cell repertoires in COVID-19. The method was immunoSEQ multiplex PCR; TCRdb's version includes in-frame clones alone and lacks a portion of them. This table has around 400,000 clones, approximately 88% appearing once. Specimen: peripheral blood. These receptors came from a middle-aged man with acute or convalescent COVID-19. Each CDR3 is given with its conserved first and last residue. D genes are given only for firm matches. Clone size appears in some rows only: once, few, many, or a class for an expanded clone.

>.|TRBJ1-4|TRBD1|TRBV28
TGTGCCAGCACTGACAGGGGGCTCGGGAATGAAAAACTGTTTTTT
CASTDRGLGNEKLFF
>.|TRBJ2-2|TRBD1|TRBV18
TGTGCCAGCTCACCAGGCGGGACAGGGGGCGCGAACACCGGGGAGCTGTTTTTT
CASSPGGTGGANTGELFF
>.|TRBJ2-7|.|TRBV5-1
TGCGCCAGCAGCCCTGGACAGTTCCCGGACGTCTCCTACGAGCAGTACTTC
CASSPGQFPDVSYEQYF
>.|TRBJ1-1|.|TRBV7-9
TGTGCCAGCAGCCCACGGTTAACTGAAGCTTTCTTT
CASSPRLTEAFF
>.|TRBJ2-7|TRBD1|TRBV4-1
TGCGCCAGCAGCCATCCCGACAGGGGAAGCTACGAGCAGTACTTC
CASSHPDRGSYEQYF
>.|TRBJ2-1|.|TRBV13
TGTGCCAGCAGCTTAGACTCTAGGACCTACAATGAGCAGTTCTTC
CASSLDSRTYNEQFF
>.|TRBJ2-7|.|TRBV6-5
TGTGCCAGCAGTTACGGCGACAGGCCTAACGAGCAGTACTTC
CASSYGDRPNEQYF
>.|TRBJ1-2|TRBD1|TRBV29-1
TGCAGCGTTGGAGACAGGGCATCGGGCTACACCTTC
CSVGDRASGYTF
>.|TRBJ2-7|TRBD2|TRBV5-4
TGTGCCAGCGCCTCCGGGGGGGGAGGGACCTCCTACGAGCAGTACTTC
CASASGGGGTSYEQYF
>.|TRBJ1-5|.|TRBV6-1
TGTGCCAGCAGTGACAGGGCCAGTCAGCCCCAGCATTTT
CASSDRASQPQHF
>.|TRBJ1-1|.|TRBV7-3
TGTGCCAGCAGCTTAAGGCACATGAACACTGAAGCTTTCTTT
CASSLRHMNTEAFF
>.|TRBJ2-7|TRBD1|TRBV11-1
TGTGCCAGCAGCTCCCCCGGGACAGGGTCCTACGAGCAGTACTTC
CASSSPGTGSYEQYF
>.|TRBJ2-3|.|TRBV27
TGTGCCAGCAGTCGACTTCGATCCACAGATACGCAGTATTTT
CASSRLRSTDTQYF
>.|TRBJ1-2|.|TRBV12-3/TRBV12-4
TGTGCCAGCAGTTTAGGGGGGCCTCATGGCTACACCTTC
CASSLGGPHGYTF
>once|TRBJ2-7|.|TRBV20-1
TGCAGTGCTAGCTACCGAACCGAGCAGTACTTC
CSASYRTEQYF
>.|TRBJ1-5|.|TRBV6-2/TRBV6-3
TGTGCCAGCAGTTACTCGGGACAAAGCAATCAGCCCCAGCATTTT
CASSYSGQSNQPQHF
>.|TRBJ1-2|.|TRBV7-2
TGTGCCAGCAGCTTTACGGGGGGCGATGGCTACACCTTC
CASSFTGGDGYTF
>.|TRBJ2-7|TRBD2|TRBV7-6
TGTGCCAGCAGCCAAGGGACTAGCGGGGGGTCCTACGAGCAGTACTTC
CASSQGTSGGSYEQYF
>.|TRBJ1-6|TRBD1|TRBV5-1
TGCGCCAGCAGGCCCGGGACAGGGGGTTCACCCCTCCACTTT
CASRPGTGGSPLHF
>.|TRBJ2-7|.|TRBV15
TGTGCCACCAGCAGAGCGGGTTACGAGCAGTACTTC
CATSRAGYEQYF
>.|TRBJ1-1|.|TRBV11-1
TGTGCCAGCAGCTTAGCGCTCAGGGGTCGGACTGAAGCTTTCTTT
CASSLALRGRTEAFF
>.|TRBJ1-6|.|TRBV6-1
TGTGCCAGCAGTGAATCGGCAGGCCATTCACCCCTCCACTTT
CASSESAGHSPLHF
>many|TRBJ2-7|TRBD2|TRBV6-5
TGTGCCAGCAGTTATCAGCGGGAGTCCCACTACGAGCAGTACTTC
CASSYQRESHYEQYF
>.|TRBJ2-2|TRBD1|TRBV14
TGTGCCAGCAGCCAGCGACAGGGCGGTCACGGGGAGCTGTTTTTT
CASSQRQGGHGELFF
>.|TRBJ1-5|.|TRBV28
TGTGCCAGCAACGGTCGCAATCAGCCCCAGCATTTT
CASNGRNQPQHF
>.|TRBJ1-1|.|TRBV13
TGTGCCAGCAGCTTAGAGGGCAGGGCAACTCGTCAGGGGACGAACACTGAAGCTTTCTTT
CASSLEGRATRQGTNTEAFF
>.|TRBJ2-1|.|TRBV4-3
TGCGCCAGCAGCCAATCCAGGGCTGGAGATGAGCAGTTCTTC
CASSQSRAGDEQFF
>.|TRBJ2-7|TRBD1|TRBV11-2
TGTGCCAGCAGCACCCGGACAGGGCCCCCCTACGAGCAGTACTTC
CASSTRTGPPYEQYF
>.|TRBJ2-1|.|TRBV19
TGTGCCAGTAGTATCTGGGGGGAAGGCGAGCAGTTCTTC
CASSIWGEGEQFF
>.|TRBJ1-2|TRBD1|TRBV18
TGTGCCAGCTCACCCGCAGGGGGACCCCACTATGGCTACACCTTC
CASSPAGGPHYGYTF
>.|TRBJ2-1|TRBD2|TRBV5-4
TGTGCCAGCAGCTTGGGTTTGAGACTAGCGGGACTTTACAATGAGCAGTTCTTC
CASSLGLRLAGLYNEQFF
>.|TRBJ2-7|.|TRBV27
TGTGCCAGCAGTTTAGGACAGTCTTCGTACGAGCAGTACTTC
CASSLGQSSYEQYF
>once|TRBJ2-7|.|TRBV5-6
TGTGCCAGCAGCCCCGGCGGGCCCTACAGGGTAGGATCCCTCGAGCAGTACTTC
CASSPGGPYRVGSLEQYF
>.|TRBJ2-5|.|TRBV10-1
TGCGCCAGCAGTGAGTTAGGCAGGGAAGAGACCCAGTACTTC
CASSELGREETQYF
>.|TRBJ2-2|TRBD1|TRBV3-1/TRBV3-2
TGTGCCAGCAGCCAGGACAGGGGGCGCGGGGAGCTGTTTTTT
CASSQDRGRGELFF
>once|TRBJ2-7|.|TRBV2
TGTGCCAGCACAGTCGGGAGAACCTACGAGCAGTACTTC
CASTVGRTYEQYF
>.|TRBJ1-1|.|TRBV11-2
TGTGCCAGCAGCTGGACACAGAACACTGAAGCTTTCTTT
CASSWTQNTEAFF
>.|TRBJ1-2|TRBD1|TRBV5-4
TGTGCCAGCAGCTACCCAGGACAGGGGAACTATGGCTACACCTTC
CASSYPGQGNYGYTF
>.|TRBJ1-2|.|TRBV28
TGTGCCAGCAGTTTGGATAGGGGAGGTGAGCGGGTCTATGGCTACACCTTC
CASSLDRGGERVYGYTF
>.|TRBJ2-5|.|TRBV11-2
TGTGCCAGCAGCTTAGTGAGGGCAATCCAAGAGACCCAGTACTTC
CASSLVRAIQETQYF
>.|TRBJ2-2|.|TRBV9
TGTGCCAGCAGCGTAGTGGGCGCCGGGGAGCTGTTTTTT
CASSVVGAGELFF